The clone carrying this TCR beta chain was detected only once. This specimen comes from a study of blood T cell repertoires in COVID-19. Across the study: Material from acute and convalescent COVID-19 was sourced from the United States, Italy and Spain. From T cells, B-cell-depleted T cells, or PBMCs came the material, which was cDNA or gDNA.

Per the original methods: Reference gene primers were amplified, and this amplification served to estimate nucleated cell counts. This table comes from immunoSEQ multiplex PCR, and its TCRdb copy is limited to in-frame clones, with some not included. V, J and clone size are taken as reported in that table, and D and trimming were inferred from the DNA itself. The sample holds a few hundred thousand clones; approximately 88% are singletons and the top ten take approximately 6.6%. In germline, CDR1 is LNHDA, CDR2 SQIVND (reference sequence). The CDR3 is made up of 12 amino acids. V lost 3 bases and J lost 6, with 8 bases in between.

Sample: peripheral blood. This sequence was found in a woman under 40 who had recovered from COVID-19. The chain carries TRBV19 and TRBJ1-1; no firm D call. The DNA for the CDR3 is TGTGCCAGTAGTATTTCAGGCGCTGAAGCTTTCTTT. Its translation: CASSISGAEAFF.